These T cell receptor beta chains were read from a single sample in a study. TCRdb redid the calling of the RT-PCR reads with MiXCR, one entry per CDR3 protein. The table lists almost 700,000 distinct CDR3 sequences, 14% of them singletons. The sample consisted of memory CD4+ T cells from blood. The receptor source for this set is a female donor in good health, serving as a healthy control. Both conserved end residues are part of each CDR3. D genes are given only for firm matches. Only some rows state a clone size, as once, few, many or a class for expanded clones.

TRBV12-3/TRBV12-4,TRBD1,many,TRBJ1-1,TGTGCCAGCAGTAACAGGGGAGAAACTGAAGCTTTCTTT,CASSNRGETEAFF
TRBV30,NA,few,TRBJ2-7,TGTGCCTGGAGTGTAAATGGGGTCCCGTACGAGCAGTACTTC,CAWSVNGVPYEQYF
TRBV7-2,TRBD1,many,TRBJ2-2,TGTGCCAGCAGCCAACACGGGACAGCAAACACCGGGGAGCTGTTTTTT,CASSQHGTANTGELFF
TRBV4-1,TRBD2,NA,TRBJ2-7,TGCGCCAGCAGCCAAGAGCGGACTAGCGAGCCCTACGAGCAGTACTTC,CASSQERTSEPYEQYF
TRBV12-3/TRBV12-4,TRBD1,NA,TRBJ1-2,TGTGCCAGCAGTTTCTCCGGGACAGGGTATGGCTACACCTTC,CASSFSGTGYGYTF
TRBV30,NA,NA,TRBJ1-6,TGTGCCTGGTCCGGGACGGGAAGCTCCTATAATTCACCCCTCCACTTT,CAWSGTGSSYNSPLHF
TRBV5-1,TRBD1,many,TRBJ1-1,TGCGCCAGCAGCTCGACAGGGGCGGACACTGAAGCTTTCTTT,CASSSTGADTEAFF
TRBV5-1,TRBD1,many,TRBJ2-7,TGCGCCAGCAGCCCCAGCGGGGACAGGGAAGACGAGCAGTACTTC,CASSPSGDREDEQYF
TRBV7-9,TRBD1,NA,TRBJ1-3,TGTGCCAGCAGCGAATATGGACAGGGAGGAAACACCATATATTTT,CASSEYGQGGNTIYF
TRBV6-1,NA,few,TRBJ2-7,TGTGCCAGCAGTGAGGGGAGGGGGCCCACCTACGAGCAGTACTTC,CASSEGRGPTYEQYF
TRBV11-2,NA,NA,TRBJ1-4,TGTGCCAGCAGCTTGGTTCAAACAGGGCCCTCAACTAATGAAAAACTGTTTTTT,CASSLVQTGPSTNEKLFF
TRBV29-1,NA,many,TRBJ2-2,TGCAGCGTTCGGGGGCCCGGTATCGCCGGGGAGCTGTTTTTT,CSVRGPGIAGELFF
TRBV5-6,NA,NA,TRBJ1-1,TGTGCCAGCAGCTTCCTAGCTTCCGAGGGGGTGAACACTGAAGCTTTCTTT,CASSFLASEGVNTEAFF
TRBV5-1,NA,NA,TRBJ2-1,TGCGCCAGCAGCCCCTGGACTAGTGAGGGGGATGAGCAGTTCTTC,CASSPWTSEGDEQFF
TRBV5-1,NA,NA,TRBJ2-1,TGCGCCAGCAGATCCGGAGGGGTCTCCTACAATGAGCAGTTCTTC,CASRSGGVSYNEQFF
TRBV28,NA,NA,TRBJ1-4,TGTGCCAGCAGTTCCAAGAACGAAAAACTGTTTTTT,CASSSKNEKLFF
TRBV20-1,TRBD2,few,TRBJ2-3,TGCAGTGTTAAAGTAGCGGGGGGGCTCGCAGATACGCAGTATTTT,CSVKVAGGLADTQYF
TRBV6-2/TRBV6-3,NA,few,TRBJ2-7,TGTGCCAGCAGCCAAGACCCCCACGAGCAGTACTTC,CASSQDPHEQYF
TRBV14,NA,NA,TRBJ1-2,TGTGCCAGCAGCCAATGGGCAGGAGGCTACACCTTC,CASSQWAGGYTF
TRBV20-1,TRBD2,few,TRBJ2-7,TGCAGTGCTTGGACAGGGCGATCTAGCGGGGGCCGGAGGACTTATAGGGAGCAGTACTTC,CSAWTGRSSGGRRTYREQYF
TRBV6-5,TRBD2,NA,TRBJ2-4,TGTGCCAGCTGGGGAAGCGGGAGACACATTCAGTACTTC,CASWGSGRHIQYF
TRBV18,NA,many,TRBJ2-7,TGTGCCAGCTCACCCTGGGACCGAACCTACGAGCAGTACTTC,CASSPWDRTYEQYF
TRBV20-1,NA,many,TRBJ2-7,TGCAGTGCTCCCATGCCGGGTCACTCCTACGAGCAGTACTTC,CSAPMPGHSYEQYF
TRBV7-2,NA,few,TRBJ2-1,TGTGCCAGCAGCTTAATGTTGGACTGGCAGTTCTTC,CASSLMLDWQFF